These T cell receptor beta chains were read from a single sample in a study of T cell changes during pregnancy in multiple sclerosis. The repertoire was sequenced with immunoSEQ multiplex PCR; TCRdb's copy has only in-frame clones and lacks some. The sample records 85,000 to 90,000 clones, 94% being singletons. The sequencing used peripheral blood, collected after pregnancy. Receptors originate from a female donor in good health, enrolled as a control in a pregnancy study. The CDR3 runs from the conserved cysteine through the conserved F or W. Each record gives: D gene, J gene, clone size, V gene, CDR3 protein, CDR3 DNA. A D gene is named only where the DNA matches it firmly. Size values are once, few and many counts, or a class for expanded clones, and some rows have none.

TRBD1,TRBJ1-1,-,TRBV6-5,CASQSDRGREEAFF,TGTGCCAGTCAGTCTGACAGGGGGCGAGAGGAAGCTTTCTTT
-,TRBJ2-3,-,TRBV2,CASKLRVDTQYF,TGTGCCAGCAAGTTACGCGTAGATACGCAGTATTTT
TRBD2,TRBJ2-3,-,TRBV28,CASSSWGLDGGDTQYF,TGTGCCAGCAGTTCTTGGGGACTAGACGGGGGAGATACGCAGTATTTT
-,TRBJ2-2,-,TRBV5-1,CASSFRRGTGELFF,TGCGCCAGCAGCTTCCGACGGGGCACCGGGGAGCTGTTTTTT
TRBD1,TRBJ2-2,-,TRBV5-1,CASSRGQGGPGELFF,TGCGCCAGCAGTCGAGGACAGGGTGGTCCCGGGGAGCTGTTTTTT
TRBD1,TRBJ1-2,-,TRBV6-4,CASRGDSSNYGYTF,TGTGCCAGCAGGGGGGACAGTTCTAACTATGGCTACACCTTC
TRBD2,TRBJ2-1,-,TRBV4-1,CASSQGILSGFNEQFF,TGCGCCAGCAGCCAAGGAATCCTTAGCGGGTTTAATGAGCAGTTCTTC
-,TRBJ2-5,-,TRBV28,CASSFLRLRGPGSVETQYF,TGTGCCAGCAGTTTCCTTAGGTTACGAGGGCCCGGAAGCGTCGAGACCCAGTACTTC
TRBD2,TRBJ2-5,-,TRBV29-1,CSVDGTSGSASWETQYF,TGCAGCGTTGACGGGACTAGCGGGAGCGCCTCCTGGGAGACCCAGTACTTC
-,TRBJ1-4,few,TRBV15,CATSRVMEAEKLFF,TGTGCCACCAGCAGAGTTATGGAAGCGGAAAAACTGTTTTTT
TRBD2,TRBJ2-1,-,TRBV5-1,CASSSGAGAYNEQFF,TGCGCCAGCAGCTCCGGGGCGGGAGCCTACAATGAGCAGTTCTTC
-,TRBJ1-4,-,TRBV19,CASPGPGQANEKLFF,TGTGCCAGTCCCGGCCCGGGACAAGCTAATGAAAAACTGTTTTTT
TRBD1,TRBJ1-1,-,TRBV11-2,CASSLGRGRGAFF,TGTGCCAGCAGCTTAGGCAGGGGGCGCGGAGCTTTCTTT
-,TRBJ1-1,-,TRBV6-1,CAATTEFMNTEAFF,TGTGCCGCAACGACGGAGTTCATGAACACTGAAGCTTTCTTT
-,TRBJ1-5,once,TRBV2,CASSSIGGSNQPQHF,TGTGCCAGCTCGTCGATTGGAGGGAGCAATCAGCCCCAGCATTTT
-,TRBJ2-4,-,TRBV15,CATSRDRGEKNIQYF,TGTGCCACCAGCAGAGATCGCGGGGAAAAAAACATTCAGTACTTC